The entry that follows covers one TCR beta chain sequence. The antigen remains unidentified. The data originate from a study of cytomegalovirus exposure and HLA in healthy donors. The overall study: Of all 380 or so donors who were genotyped, under 90% belonged to the Caucasian-associated ancestry cluster. Study results and limitations: Among the most significant clusters, several appeared linked to common viral pathogens in a later analysis.

Germline-derived CDR1 and CDR2 are SNHLY and FYNNEI. With V trimmed by 6 bases and J by 5 bases, 1 base remained unmatched. The CDR3 is made up of 14 amino acids. This PCR relied on a set of 60 Vbeta primers and 13 Jbeta primers. Only in-frame clones appear in the TCRdb table, and some are missing; sequencing was by immunoSEQ multiplex PCR. This table has over 130,000 clones, approximately 78% appearing once. The sample consisted of PBMCs. The clonotype was recovered from a woman aged 40-49 years in good health and CMV-seropositive. The chain links TRBV2 to TRBJ2-3; 14 nucleotides match TRBD2. This CDR3 is CASSGLAGGDTQYF. In nucleotides, the CDR3 is TGTGCCAGCAGCGGACTAGCGGGAGGAGATACGCAGTATTTT. The complete variable domain, with remaining parts taken from reference TRBV2 and TRBJ2-3, reads EPEVTQTPSHQVTQMGQEVILRCVPISNHLYFYWYRQILGQKVEFLVSFYNNEISEKSEIFDDQFSVERPDGSNFTLKIRSTKLEDSAMYFCASSGLAGGDTQYFGPGTRLTVL.